This record concerns one T cell receptor beta chain sequence. Its cognate antigen is unknown. Samples were taken at baseline and on day 1 of cycles 4 and 7. This entry is derived from a study of OX40 agonist ivuxolimab in advanced cancers. Whole-study findings and limits: The study found among the lowest clonal expansion in partial responders at 0.1-3.0 mg/kg. Compared with CD4+, CD8+ T cells on average had more expanded clones. Nonresponders, in some cases, also had low normalized T-cell clonal expansion.

TCRdb keeps only in-frame clones here, not all; method: immunoSEQ multiplex PCR. Here the sample spans roughly 42,000 clones, around 87% being singletons. CDR3 length: 13 residues. The germline V gene encodes CDR1 MNHNY and CDR2 SVGAGI (reference sequence). The V and J ends lost 4 bases and 7 bases respectively, with 14 bases between them. The chain links TRBV6-6 to TRBJ2-7, with D maybe TRBD2 (5 bases). This sequence was found in an adult with an advanced solid tumor such as melanoma, head and neck, liver or kidney cancer. Specimen: CD4+ or CD8+ T cells sorted from blood, collected in a trial of the OX40 agonist ivuxolimab. The CDR3 loop is CASSWSSRGEQYF. CDR3 coding DNA: TGTGCCAGCAGTTGGTCTTCCCGGGGTGAGCAGTACTTC.